The T cell receptor beta chain under discussion was sequenced for a study of T cells in Graves' hyperthyroidism and ophthalmopathy (dated 2019 in TCRdb). General notes on the study: Peripheral blood was sampled at the time of initial diagnosis, prior to any treatment. TCR V-J signatures able to tell the groups apart were searched for in a discovery cohort of 100 or so patients, of whom around 43 had Graves' ophthalmopathy and about 60 had stable Graves' hyperthyroidism. Prospective prediction of ophthalmopathy was tested in an independent validation cohort of 18 to 20 hyperthyroidism patients and 17 patients who later progressed to ophthalmopathy. For training and testing, the 100 patients in the discovery cohort were randomly divided in a 7:3 ratio. In roughly six Graves' hyperthyroidism patients, the study also compared T-cell repertoires from thyroid tissue with T-cell repertoires from blood. Once sampling was done, hyperthyroidism patients were given methimazole at a starting dose of 30 mg daily, whereas ophthalmopathy patients were given high-dose intravenous methylprednisolone. TCR Vbeta CDR3 sequencing of 120 to 150 peripheral blood samples (fewer than 45 ophthalmopathy, around 80 hyperthyroidism and approximately 17 progressor patients) is reported in the paper. The full study reports these points: In cross-validation, a model built on a 13 V-J signature told ophthalmopathy apart from stable hyperthyroidism with 85% to 90% sensitivity and approximately 84% specificity, and in testing the same model reached 80%/75%. Sample size was not statistically predetermined, and investigators were not blinded to group allocation. In validation, the model predicted progression to ophthalmopathy with just under 71% sensitivity and around 72% specificity, a median of 6.5 months before onset. Most expanded thyroid clonotypes (frequency above 0.001) were also detected in blood, a finding suggesting that blood repertoires may reflect thyroid immune responses.

There are a few counts of this clonotype. Its antigen is not yet known. The sample holds no much larger clone one base away, and base qualities are not on file. A patient counted as having stable Graves' hyperthyroidism if no progression to ophthalmopathy occurred over 18 months of follow-up. Hyperthyroidism patients were newly diagnosed, with disease duration under 2 months, and aged 18 to 65 years. Any patient with an uncontrolled infection, another autoimmune disease, pregnancy or lactation was excluded. Diagnoses relied on clinical symptoms, serum thyroxine and TRAb, thyroid ultrasound and orbital computed tomography. PBMCs were separated from 10 ml of fresh peripheral blood using Ficoll-Paque density gradient centrifugation. Total RNA was extracted using Trizol reagent, and RNA quality was assessed on an Agilent 2100 Bioanalyzer. From the germline V gene (reference sequence), CDR1 is SEHNR and CDR2 is FQNEAQ. Cut back by 5 bases and 4 bases, the V and J ends lie 14 bases apart. Spanning cysteine to phenylalanine, the CDR3 consists of 15 amino acids. The read is trimmed to its CDR3 DNA, 45 bases read in frame from base 1.

The TCR beta CDR3 regions were amplified from the RNA transcripts. The first round of RT-PCR for the TCR CDR3 was performed with the HTBI primer set and the Qiagen OneStep RT-PCR kit. Libraries were constructed in a second round of multiplex PCR, after which size selection and purification were carried out. Sequencing of the libraries was done on an Illumina HiSeq2000 using paired-end 100 bp reads. The authors' pipeline ran thus. SOAPnuke was used to process the raw data, with reads discarded if the reads contained adapters or uncalled bases, had a mean Phred below 15, or lacked an exact constant-primer or identifier match. COPE v1.2.5 was used to merge high-quality paired reads, and clonotypes were defined as unique nucleotide sequences. MiTCR v1.1 was used to align the clonotypes against IMGT TRBV, TRBD and TRBJ reference segments. The analysis included only V-J combinations with a frequency above 0.0001, which together covered over 98% of the repertoires. A TCS score was defined as the ratio of F50 (clonal expansion) to E x V (chaos), with BLOSUM62-based TCRdist applied between CDR3 peptides within each V-J. Welch's t-statistics and random forest reduced 500 to 650 V-J features to 10 to 15, which were used in a naive Bayes classifier (R e1071). In-frame beta chains were kept once TCRdb had trimmed the public reads at Q25 with fastp and called clones with MiXCR. Each entry is one CDR3 protein sequence, shown with its most common DNA and genes. Clone size and V and J calls follow TCRdb, not the original study. The sample contains around 520,000 distinct CDR3 sequences, approximately 14% of them found a single time. The leading ten clones occupy less than 20% of the sample.

The specimen sequenced was blood. The chain uses TRBV7-9 and TRBJ2-2; the D segment could be TRBD1, given 5 matching bases. This sequence was found in a woman between 18 and 30 years old with Graves' hyperthyroidism. The CDR3 loop reads CASSPRWGSTGELFF. The DNA reads TGTGCCAGCAGCCCTAGATGGGGCAGCACCGGGGAGCTGTTTTTT.